The entry below describes one T cell receptor beta chain. This clone was recorded once. It lacks a known antigen. There are no base qualities to consult, and no much larger clone falls within one base. The sample belongs to a study of cytomegalovirus exposure and HLA in healthy donors (dated by TCRdb to 2016 to 2017). Looking at the study overall: An earlier analysis of 587 of the donors reported under 300 Gb of sequence data and approximately 120 million unique TCR beta sequences obtained from around 170 million T cells. An early release covering roughly 600 HLA-typed donors comprised about 300 gigabases of sequencing data and around 86 million unique TCR sequences. Among the roughly 400 genotyped donors, under 90% belonged to the genetic ancestry cluster associated with self-reported Caucasian donors. The study aimed to test whether signatures of past pathogen exposure could be identified by cataloging public T cell receptors. The study profiled the T cell repertoires of 500 to 800 subjects by immunosequencing and related them to cytomegalovirus serostatus. Besides the first cohort of 666 subjects, a separate validation cohort made up of 90 to 150 different subjects was used. The study combined high-throughput TCR immunosequencing, statistical association of individual TCRs with disease status, and machine learning to predict cytomegalovirus infection status. To study patterns of TCR occurrence, a later analysis re-analyzed previously published TCR beta repertoires from 550 to 800 donors and added high-resolution HLA genotyping. The later analysis used no new phenotypic data to find candidate immune exposures, relying instead on TCR beta sequences and their occurrence across donors. An earlier analysis of approximately 500 of the donors applied high-throughput TCR beta sequencing to assess whether each TCR beta V gene segment acted as functional or pseudogenic. Alongside the repertoire data, information on donor age, sex, ethnicity and CMV serostatus was compiled. A later genetic analysis took genome-wide SNP genotypes for about three fifths of the roughly 700 donors and used that subset as a discovery cohort. All discovery cohort repertoires had been generated on a single sequencing platform. HLA typing included class I and class II loci at four-digit resolution. The number of donors typed differed by locus, with roughly 620-630 for A, B, C, DRB1 and DQB1, over 500 for DQA1, 600 to 610 for DPA1, and around 430 for DPB1. Because of strong linkage in the cohort, four or five DR-DQ haplotypes were treated as single units for association and clustering. On average, roughly 250,000 unique TCR beta nucleotide sequences were sequenced per donor among several hundred genotyped donors of the cohort, with roughly 18% of those sequences being non-productive. Study-wide conclusions, independent of this receptor: Specific HLA alleles were associated with roughly 16,000 TCR beta sequences at a false discovery rate of 0.05 in a later analysis. Because HLA typing was missing for some donors at each locus, association tests included only the typed subset. CMV serostatus was the only immune exposure information available for the cohort. In a later analysis, TCR association rates were found to vary across HLA loci, with the most associated TCRs seen for DRB1 alleles and the fewest for HLA-C alleles. Correlated functional status among segregating V segments might be attributable to linkage disequilibrium, but an unknown experimental factor could not be ruled out. Most TCR sequences were observed very rarely across donors, whereas some public TCRs were present in many individuals. In a later analysis, most CMV-associated TCR beta chains were found to appear HLA-restricted, with HLA associations seemingly driven largely by CMV exposure. A further reported finding was that TCR beta sequences accurately predicted the HLA-A and HLA-B alleles for most subjects in the first cohort. Some IMGT-functional V segments, including TRBV6-2 and TRBV6-3, could not be told apart with the 87-base-pair reads, so those segments were excluded. Some 15 rarely observed V segments, including chromosome 9 orphons, were excluded from the earlier analysis of 550 to 700 of the donors because counts were too low. Broadly in line with IMGT annotations, most TCR beta V segments showed up in productive rearrangements about 90% or about 30% of the time in an earlier analysis of about 500 of the donors. In a later genetic analysis, fewer N-insertions in productive TCRs were reported among donors in an Asian-associated ancestry cluster than the roughly 640-donor mean. In a later analysis, HLA-associated TCR beta chains showed more clonal expansion and lower generation probabilities than non-associated chains that were equally common. A group of highly shared sequence variants was considered likely to be a technical artifact of the sequencing pipeline. Cytomegalovirus status was reported to be diagnosed by the classifier with high specificity and sensitivity in both the original and validation cohorts. In vitro tests confirmed that a few of the cytomegalovirus-associated TCR beta chains recognize cytomegalovirus antigens. In this cohort, only TCR beta chains were sequenced, and detectable features were limited by the absence of alpha or paired-chain data. A total of roughly 160 TCR beta chains were listed by the study as associated with cytomegalovirus. The authors suggested that the approach could potentially be extended to other disease states and immunological phenotypes. Assigning TCR associations to individual alleles was difficult when HLA alleles, especially DR and DQ, strongly co-occurred. Several of the top co-occurrence clusters appeared to be linked to parvovirus B19, influenza, CMV and Epstein-Barr virus, according to a later analysis. A later genetic analysis associated a missense DCLRE1C variant with V-gene and J-gene trimming of TCR beta chains, and an independent cohort replicated the association. The presence/absence analyses assumed that sequencing depth was roughly uniform across donors, and that assumption may not be true.

The junction shows trimming of 6 bases on V and 5 bases on J, plus 23 bases between the germline ends. Based on the germline V gene (reference sequence), the CDR1 and CDR2 sequences are MNHEY and SMNVEV. The CDR3 sequence holds 16 residues, the cysteine and phenylalanine included. Kept here is only the CDR3 DNA, which spans 48 bases and is read in frame from base 1. The cohort was made up of around 720 healthy bone marrow donors. At the time of sampling, all cohort members were nominally healthy, though unrecorded immune exposures were likely present. The donor was CMV seropositive and was included in the group of about 290 seropositive cohort members. A peripheral blood sample was collected from each donor, and TCR beta sequencing was performed on peripheral blood mononuclear cells. Genomic DNA was extracted from the blood cell samples with the Qiagen DNeasy Blood Extraction Kit. The protocol used for the library was the immunoSEQ multiplex PCR assay. For the multiplex PCR, a mixture combining 60 forward primers for TCR Vbeta segments and 13 reverse primers for TCR Jbeta segments was used. The CDR3 region of rearranged TCR beta genes was amplified from genomic DNA by a multiplex PCR assay. The amplified TCR beta libraries were sequenced on the Illumina HiSeq System as 87-base-pair reads. On the study's bioinformatics: A later analysis counted tens of millions of unique TCR beta chains across the 666 repertoires, and around 12 million of these chains were shared by at least two donors. Raw reads were error-corrected and collapsed into unique sequences with a nearest-neighbor algorithm that merged closely related sequences to remove PCR and sequencing errors. To assign V, D and J gene segments, CDR3 sequences were aligned to IMGT reference sequences. For a sequence to be retained, a match of at least six nucleotides to both a V gene segment and a J gene segment was required. A rearrangement was called productive if the CDR3 had no stop codons and remained in frame with V and J, and every other rearrangement was called non-productive. CDR3 was defined according to IMGT convention as the region running from the second conserved V-encoded cysteine to the conserved J-encoded phenylalanine. The earlier analysis of roughly 590 of the donors excluded sequences that lacked an unambiguous match to a single V gene segment. An earlier analysis of 587 of the donors classified V segments as functional when productive rearrangements were above 56.7% and as segregating when the standard deviation between donors was above 5%. A statistical classification framework was developed to diagnose cytomegalovirus status using the catalog of TCR beta chain sequences. In a later analysis, V and J genes were assigned by comparing TCR nucleotide sequences against IMGT/GENE-DB human TR gene sequences. A later analysis assigned CDR3 sequences and most-parsimonious VDJ recombination scenarios with the TCRdist pipeline. In a later analysis, each TCR beta chain was defined by its CDR3 amino acid sequence together with its V-gene family, and reads lacking a unique V-gene family were excluded. A later analysis removed 592 highly shared, low-generation-probability nucleotide sequences to deal with suspected cross-contamination and a sequencing artifact. A later analysis calculated a clonal expansion index for each public chain from normalized within-repertoire ranks of inferred template counts. In a later analysis, generation probabilities were computed with a VDJ recombination model fitted to out-of-frame rearrangements, and the resulting probabilities were checked against IGoR. In a later analysis, TCR-TCR, TCR-HLA and TCR-CMV co-occurrence was scored with hypergeometric tests, and a repertoire-size bias correction was applied to TCR pairs. In a later analysis, false discovery rates were estimated by permuting HLA or CMV assignments 20 times. A later analysis grouped co-occurring TCRs with DBSCAN, adding TCRdist sequence similarity when clustering within HLA-allele-positive subsets. For co-occurrence clustering, repertoires with fewer than 30,000 or more than 120,000 public chains were excluded, along with roughly 5 repertoires with anomalous nucleotide sharing. In its TCRdb copy, this immuneACCESS table keeps in-frame sequences only and misses some clones. Where compared with another copy, unresolved V genes explain less than half of these, and the others have no known cause. V, J and clone size are taken as reported in that table, and D and trimming were inferred from the DNA itself. A total of 190,000 or so clones appear in this sample, approximately 78% of them only once. The ten largest make up 6.5% of the sample.

The chain is assembled from TRBV27 and TRBJ2-7; TRBD2 could be the D gene, as 7 bases match. This clonotype was sampled from a woman in her 50s in good health and CMV-seropositive. Sequences were obtained from PBMCs. The CDR3 protein: CASSISWGTGRDEQYF. The bases are TGTGCCAGCAGCATTAGTTGGGGCACAGGGAGGGACGAGCAGTACTTC.